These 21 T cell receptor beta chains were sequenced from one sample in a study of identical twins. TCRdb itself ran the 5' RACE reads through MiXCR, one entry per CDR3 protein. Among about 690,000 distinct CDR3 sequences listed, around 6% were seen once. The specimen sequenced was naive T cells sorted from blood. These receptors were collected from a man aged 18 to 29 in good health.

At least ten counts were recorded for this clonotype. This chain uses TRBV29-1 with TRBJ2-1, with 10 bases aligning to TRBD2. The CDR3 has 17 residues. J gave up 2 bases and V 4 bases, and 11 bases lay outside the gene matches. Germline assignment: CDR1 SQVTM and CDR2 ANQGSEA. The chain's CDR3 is CSVVGLAGALPYNEQFF. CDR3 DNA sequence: TGCAGCGTTGTAGGTCTAGCGGGAGCACTACCCTACAATGAGCAGTTCTTC.

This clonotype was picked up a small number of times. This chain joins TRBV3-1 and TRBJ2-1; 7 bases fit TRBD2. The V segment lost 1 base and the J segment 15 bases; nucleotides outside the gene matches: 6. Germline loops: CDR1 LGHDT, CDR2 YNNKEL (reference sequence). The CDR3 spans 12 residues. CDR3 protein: CASSQGPLASFF. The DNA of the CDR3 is TGTGCCAGCAGCCAAGGGCCACTAGCGTCGTTCTTC.

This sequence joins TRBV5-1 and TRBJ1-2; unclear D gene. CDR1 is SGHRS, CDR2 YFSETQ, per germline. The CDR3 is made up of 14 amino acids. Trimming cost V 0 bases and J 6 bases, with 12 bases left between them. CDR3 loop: CASSLASRADGYTF. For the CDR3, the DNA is TGCGCCAGCAGCTTGGCCTCTCGGGCAGATGGCTACACCTTC.

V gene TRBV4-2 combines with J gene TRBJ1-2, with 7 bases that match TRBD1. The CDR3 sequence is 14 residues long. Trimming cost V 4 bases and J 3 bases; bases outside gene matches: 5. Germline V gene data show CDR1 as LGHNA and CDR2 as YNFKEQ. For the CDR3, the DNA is TGTGCCAGCAGCCGGGACAGTGGGGACTATGGCTACACCTTC. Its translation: CASSRDSGDYGYTF.

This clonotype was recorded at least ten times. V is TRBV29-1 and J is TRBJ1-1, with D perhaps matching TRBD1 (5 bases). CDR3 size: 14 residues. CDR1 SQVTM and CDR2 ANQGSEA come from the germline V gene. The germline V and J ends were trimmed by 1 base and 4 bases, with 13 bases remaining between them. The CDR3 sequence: CSVEAALGTTEAFF. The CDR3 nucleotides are TGCAGCGTTGAAGCCGCACTGGGGACCACTGAAGCTTTCTTT. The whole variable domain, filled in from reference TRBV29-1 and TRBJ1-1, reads SAVISQKPSRDICQRGTSLTIQCQVDSQVTMMFWYRQQPGQSLTLIATANQGSEATYESGFVIDKFPISRPNLTFSTLTVSNMSPEDSSIYLCSVEAALGTTEAFFGQGTRLTVV.

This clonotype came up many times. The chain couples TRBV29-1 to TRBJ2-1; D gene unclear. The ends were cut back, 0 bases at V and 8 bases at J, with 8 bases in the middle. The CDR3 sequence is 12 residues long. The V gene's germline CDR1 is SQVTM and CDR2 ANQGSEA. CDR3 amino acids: CSVEDLGYEQFF. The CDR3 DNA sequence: TGCAGCGTTGAAGATCTGGGCTATGAGCAGTTCTTC.

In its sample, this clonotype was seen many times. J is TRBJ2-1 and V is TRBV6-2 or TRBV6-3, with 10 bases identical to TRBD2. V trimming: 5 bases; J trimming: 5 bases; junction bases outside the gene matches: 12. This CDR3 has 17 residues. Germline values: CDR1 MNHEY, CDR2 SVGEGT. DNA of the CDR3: TGTGCCAGCAGTCCCTACAGGGGACTAGCGAGGAACAATGAGCAGTTCTTC. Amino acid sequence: CASSPYRGLARNNEQFF.

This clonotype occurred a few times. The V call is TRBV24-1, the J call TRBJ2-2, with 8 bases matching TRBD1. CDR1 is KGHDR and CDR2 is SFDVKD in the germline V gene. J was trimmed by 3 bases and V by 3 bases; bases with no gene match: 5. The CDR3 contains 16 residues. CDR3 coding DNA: TGTGCCACCAGTGATCCCAGGGGGCGAGACACCGGGGAGCTGTTTTTT. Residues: CATSDPRGRDTGELFF.

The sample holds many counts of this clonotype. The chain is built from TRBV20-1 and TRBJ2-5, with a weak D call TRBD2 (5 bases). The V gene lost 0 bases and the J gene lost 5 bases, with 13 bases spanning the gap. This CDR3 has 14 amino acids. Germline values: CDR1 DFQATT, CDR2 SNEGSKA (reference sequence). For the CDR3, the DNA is TGCAGTGCTAGAGATTCCGGGTCGGGGGAGACCCAGTACTTC. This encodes CSARDSGSGETQYF.

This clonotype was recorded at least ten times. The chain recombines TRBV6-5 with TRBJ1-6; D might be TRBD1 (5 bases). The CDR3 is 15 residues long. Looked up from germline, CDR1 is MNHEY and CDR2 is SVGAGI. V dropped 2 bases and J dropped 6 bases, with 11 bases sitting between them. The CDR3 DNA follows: TGTGCCAGCAGTTACGGGGGTGGGCTTAATTCACCCCTCCACTTT. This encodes CASSYGGGLNSPLHF.

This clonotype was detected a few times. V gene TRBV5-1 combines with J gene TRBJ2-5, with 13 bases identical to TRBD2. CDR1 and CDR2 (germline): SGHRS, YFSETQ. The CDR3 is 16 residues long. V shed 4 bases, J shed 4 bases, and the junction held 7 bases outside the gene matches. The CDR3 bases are TGCGCCAGCAGCCGTATGACTAGCGGGAGGTCAGAGACCCAGTACTTC. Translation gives CASSRMTSGRSETQYF.

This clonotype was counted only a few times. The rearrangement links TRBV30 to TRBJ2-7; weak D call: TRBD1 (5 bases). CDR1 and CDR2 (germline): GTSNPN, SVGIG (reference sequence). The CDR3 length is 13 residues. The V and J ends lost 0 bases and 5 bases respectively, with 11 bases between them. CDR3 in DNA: TGTGCCTGGAGTGTACAGGTCTGGAACGAGCAGTACGTC. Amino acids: CAWSVQVWNEQYV.

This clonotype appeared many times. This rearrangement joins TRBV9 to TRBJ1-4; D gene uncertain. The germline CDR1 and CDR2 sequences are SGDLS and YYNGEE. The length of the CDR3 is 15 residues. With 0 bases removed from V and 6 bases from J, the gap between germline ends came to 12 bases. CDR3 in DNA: TGTGCCAGCAGCGTAGGAATAGGGAAGGATGAAAAACTGTTTTTT. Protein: CASSVGIGKDEKLFF.

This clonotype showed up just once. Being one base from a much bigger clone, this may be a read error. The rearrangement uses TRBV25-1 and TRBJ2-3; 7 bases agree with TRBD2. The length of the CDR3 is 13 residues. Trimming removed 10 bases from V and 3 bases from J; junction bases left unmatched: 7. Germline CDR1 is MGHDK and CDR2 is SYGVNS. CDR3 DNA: TGTGCCAACAGACGGGAGGCGACAGATACGCAGTATTTT. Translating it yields CANRREATDTQYF.

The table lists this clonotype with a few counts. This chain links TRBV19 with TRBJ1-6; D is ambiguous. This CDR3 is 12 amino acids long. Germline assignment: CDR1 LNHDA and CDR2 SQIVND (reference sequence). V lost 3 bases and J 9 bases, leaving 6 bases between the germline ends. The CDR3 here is CASSIASSPLHF. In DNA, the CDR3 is TGTGCCAGTAGTATTGCGAGTTCACCCCTCCACTTT.

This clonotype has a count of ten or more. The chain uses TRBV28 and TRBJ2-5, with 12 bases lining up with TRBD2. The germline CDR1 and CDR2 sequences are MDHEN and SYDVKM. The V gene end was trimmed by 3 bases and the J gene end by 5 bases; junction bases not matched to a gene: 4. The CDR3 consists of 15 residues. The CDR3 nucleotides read TGTGCCAGCAGTTTTCTAGCGGGAGGGCCGGAGACCCAGTACTTC. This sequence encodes CASSFLAGGPETQYF.

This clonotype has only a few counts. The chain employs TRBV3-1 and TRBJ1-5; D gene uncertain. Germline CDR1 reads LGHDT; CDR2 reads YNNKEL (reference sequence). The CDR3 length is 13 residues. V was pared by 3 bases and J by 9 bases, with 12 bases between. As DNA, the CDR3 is TGTGCCAGCAGCCAGGTACCTGAGGGGCCCCAGCATTTT. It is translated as CASSQVPEGPQHF.

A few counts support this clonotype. CDR3 protein: CASSLTSIGQSYEQYV. CDR3 DNA sequence: TGTGCCAGCAGCTTAACCTCTATCGGACAGTCCTACGAGCAGTACGTC. The rearrangement uses TRBV7-8 and TRBJ2-7; the D gene is possibly TRBD1 (6 bases). From germline, CDR1 is SGHVS and CDR2 FQNEAQ. The V gene lost 2 bases and the J gene lost 1 base, with 15 bases spanning the gap. The CDR3 contains 16 residues.

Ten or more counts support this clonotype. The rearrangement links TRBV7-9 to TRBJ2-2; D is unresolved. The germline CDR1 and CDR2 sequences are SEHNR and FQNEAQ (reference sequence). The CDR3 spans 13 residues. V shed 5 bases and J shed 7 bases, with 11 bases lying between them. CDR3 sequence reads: CASSKSPIGELFF. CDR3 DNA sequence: TGTGCCAGCAGCAAAAGTCCTATCGGGGAGCTGTTTTTT.

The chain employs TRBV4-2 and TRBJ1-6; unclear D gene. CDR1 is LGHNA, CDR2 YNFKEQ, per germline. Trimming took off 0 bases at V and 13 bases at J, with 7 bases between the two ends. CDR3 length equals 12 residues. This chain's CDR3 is CASSQEGLPLHF. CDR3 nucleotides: TGTGCCAGCAGCCAAGAAGGACTGCCCCTCCACTTT.

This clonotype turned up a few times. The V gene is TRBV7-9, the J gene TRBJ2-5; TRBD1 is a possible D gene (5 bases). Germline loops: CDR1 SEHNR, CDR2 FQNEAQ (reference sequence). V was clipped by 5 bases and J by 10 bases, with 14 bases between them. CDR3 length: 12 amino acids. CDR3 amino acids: CASSRTPSDQYF. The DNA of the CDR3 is TGTGCCAGCAGCCGGACACCATCGGACCAGTACTTC. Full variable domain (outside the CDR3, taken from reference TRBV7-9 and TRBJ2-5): DTGVSQNPRHKITKRGQNVTFRCDPISEHNRLYWYRQTLGQGPEFLTYFQNEAQLEKSRLLSDRFSAERPKGSFSTLEIQRTEQGDSAMYLCASSRTPSDQYFGPGTRLLVL.